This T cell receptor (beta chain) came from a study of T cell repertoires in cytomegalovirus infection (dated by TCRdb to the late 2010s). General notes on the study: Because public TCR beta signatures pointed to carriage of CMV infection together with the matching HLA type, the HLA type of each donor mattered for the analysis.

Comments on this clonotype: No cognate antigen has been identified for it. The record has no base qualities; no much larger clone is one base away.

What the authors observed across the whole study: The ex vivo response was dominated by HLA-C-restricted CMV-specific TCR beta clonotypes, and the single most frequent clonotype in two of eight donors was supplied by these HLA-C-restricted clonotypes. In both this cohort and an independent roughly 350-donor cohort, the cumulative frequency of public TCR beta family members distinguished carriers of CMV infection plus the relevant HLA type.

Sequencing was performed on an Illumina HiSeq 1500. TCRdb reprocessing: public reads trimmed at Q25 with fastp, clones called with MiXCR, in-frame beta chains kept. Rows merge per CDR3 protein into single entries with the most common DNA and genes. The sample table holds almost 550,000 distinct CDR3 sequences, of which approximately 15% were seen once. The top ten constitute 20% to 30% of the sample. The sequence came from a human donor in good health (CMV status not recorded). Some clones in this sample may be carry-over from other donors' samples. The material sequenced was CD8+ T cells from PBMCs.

The CDR3 in this case is CSARAIGDTGIPNTGELFF. The sequenced DNA: TGCAGTGCTAGAGCAATTGGGGATACAGGGATCCCGAACACCGGGGAGCTGTTTTTT. This chain joins TRBV20-1 to TRBJ2-2; the D gene is perhaps TRBD1, on 6 matching bases. V is shortened by 1 base, J by 0 bases, and the region joining them spans 21 bases. For CDR1 and CDR2, the germline V gene (reference sequence) lists DFQATT and SNEGSKA. Reading from cysteine to phenylalanine, the CDR3 counts 19 amino acids. Only the CDR3 DNA stays, 57 bases, in frame from base 1.